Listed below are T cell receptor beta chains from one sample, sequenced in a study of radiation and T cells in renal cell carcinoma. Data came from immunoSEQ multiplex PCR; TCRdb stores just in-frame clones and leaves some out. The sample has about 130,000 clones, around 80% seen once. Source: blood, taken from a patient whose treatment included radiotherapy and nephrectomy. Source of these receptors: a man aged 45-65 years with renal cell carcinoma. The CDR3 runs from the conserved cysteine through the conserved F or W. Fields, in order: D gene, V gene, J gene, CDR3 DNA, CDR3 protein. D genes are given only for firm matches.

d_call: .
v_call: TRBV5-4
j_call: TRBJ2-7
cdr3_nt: TGTGCCAGCAGGGCCGGGACAAACTCCTACGAGCAGTACTTC
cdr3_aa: CASRAGTNSYEQYF

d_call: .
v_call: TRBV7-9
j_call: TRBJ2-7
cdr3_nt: TGTGCCAGCAGCTTAGATGCAGGGTACGAGCAGTACTTC
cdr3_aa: CASSLDAGYEQYF

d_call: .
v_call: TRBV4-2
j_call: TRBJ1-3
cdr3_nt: TGTGCCAGCAGCCCGAAGTCCTTACCCTCTGGAAACACCATATATTTT
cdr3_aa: CASSPKSLPSGNTIYF

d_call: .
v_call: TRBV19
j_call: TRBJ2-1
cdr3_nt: TGTGCCAGTAGATTCAGCGCTAGCTCCTACAATGAGCAGTTCTTC
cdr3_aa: CASRFSASSYNEQFF

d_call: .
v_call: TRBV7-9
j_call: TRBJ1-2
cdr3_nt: TGTGCCAGCAGCCCCGCCCACACTGAGACTTGGGGGGGCTACACCTTC
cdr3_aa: CASSPAHTETWGGYTF

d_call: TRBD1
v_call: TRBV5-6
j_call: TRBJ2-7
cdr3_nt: TGTGCCAGCAGCTGGGACAGATGGAACGAGCAGTACTTC
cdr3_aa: CASSWDRWNEQYF

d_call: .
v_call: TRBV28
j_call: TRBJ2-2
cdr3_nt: TGTGCCGCCGAAGGTGAGAACACCGGGGAGCTGTTTTTT
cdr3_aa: CAAEGENTGELFF

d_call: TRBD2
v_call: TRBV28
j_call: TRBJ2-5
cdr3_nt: TGTGCCAGCAGTTTAAGCGGGAATCGGTTTGAAGAGACCCAGTACTTC
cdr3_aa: CASSLSGNRFEETQYF

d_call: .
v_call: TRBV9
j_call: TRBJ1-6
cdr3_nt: TGTGCCAGCAGCGCATCAGGTTATAATTCACCCCTCCACTTT
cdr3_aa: CASSASGYNSPLHF

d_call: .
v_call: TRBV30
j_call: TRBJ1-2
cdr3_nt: TGTGCCTGGAGTGTAATGTTGGCGGACTATGGCTACACCTTC
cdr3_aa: CAWSVMLADYGYTF

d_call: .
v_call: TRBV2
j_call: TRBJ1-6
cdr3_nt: TGTGCCAGCAGTGATGGGGAATCACCCCTCCACTTT
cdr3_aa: CASSDGESPLHF

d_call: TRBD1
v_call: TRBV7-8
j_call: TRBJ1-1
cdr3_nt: TGTGCCAGCAGCGATGGGACAGGGCCTTTCACTGAAGCTTTCTTT
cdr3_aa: CASSDGTGPFTEAFF

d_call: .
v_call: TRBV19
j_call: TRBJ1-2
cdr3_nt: TGTGCCAGTAGTATGGGGGCTGATGACTATGGCTACACCTTC
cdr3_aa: CASSMGADDYGYTF